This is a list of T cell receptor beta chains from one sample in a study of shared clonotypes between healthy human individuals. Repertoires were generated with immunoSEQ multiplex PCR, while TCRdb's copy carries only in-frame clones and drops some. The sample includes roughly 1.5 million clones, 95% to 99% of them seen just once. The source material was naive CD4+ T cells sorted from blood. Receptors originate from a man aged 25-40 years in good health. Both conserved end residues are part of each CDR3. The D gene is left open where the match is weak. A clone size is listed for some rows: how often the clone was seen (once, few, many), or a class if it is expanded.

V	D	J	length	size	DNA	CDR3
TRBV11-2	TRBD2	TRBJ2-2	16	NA	TGTGCCAGCAGCACTATTAGCGGGAGTTTAACCGGGGAGCTGTTTTTT	CASSTISGSLTGELFF
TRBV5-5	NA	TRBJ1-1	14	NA	TGTGCCAGCAGCTTGGGCCAAGTTAACACTGAAGCTTTCTTT	CASSLGQVNTEAFF
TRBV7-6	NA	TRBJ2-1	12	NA	TGTGCCAGCAGCTTAGGGGCCAATGAGCAGTTCTTC	CASSLGANEQFF
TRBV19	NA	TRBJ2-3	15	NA	TGTGCCAGTACCCGGGGACGGAGAATCTCGGATACGCAGTATTTT	CASTRGRRISDTQYF
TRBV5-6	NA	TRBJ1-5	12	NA	TGTGCCAGCAGCATTAGCAATCAGCCCCAGCATTTT	CASSISNQPQHF
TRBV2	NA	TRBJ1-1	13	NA	TGTGCCAGTCTTACTCAGAGGAACACTGAAGCTTTCTTT	CASLTQRNTEAFF
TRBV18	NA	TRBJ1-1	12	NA	TGTGCCAGCTCACGACCGGCTGGGGAAGCTTTCTTT	CASSRPAGEAFF
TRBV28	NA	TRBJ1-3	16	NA	TGTGCCAGCAGTTTAACCCCCAGGGGCCGTTTGAACACCATATATTTT	CASSLTPRGRLNTIYF
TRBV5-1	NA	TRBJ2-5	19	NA	TGCGCCAGCAGCTTGGCCTTGCTAGGTAGACAGACCGACCAAGAGACCCAGTACTTC	CASSLALLGRQTDQETQYF
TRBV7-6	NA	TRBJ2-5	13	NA	TGTGCCAGCAGCTTCAGGGGGGCGGAGACCCAGTACTTC	CASSFRGAETQYF
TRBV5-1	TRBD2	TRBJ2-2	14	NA	TGCGCCAGCAGCCTGGGACTAGCATCCGGGGAGCTGTTTTTT	CASSLGLASGELFF
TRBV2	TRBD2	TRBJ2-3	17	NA	TGTGCCAGCAGGGGACTAGCGGGAGGGCCCTCGACAGATACGCAGTATTTT	CASRGLAGGPSTDTQYF
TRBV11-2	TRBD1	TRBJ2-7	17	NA	TGTGCCAGCAGCTTAGGGGGAACAGGGGGGTTAACCTACGAGCAGTACTTC	CASSLGGTGGLTYEQYF
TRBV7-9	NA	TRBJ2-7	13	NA	TGTGCCAGCAGCCCTCTAACCCACGGGGAGCAGTACTTC	CASSPLTHGEQYF
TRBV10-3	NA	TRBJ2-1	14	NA	TGTGCCATCAGTGAGTCGATTAGGAATAATGAGCAGTTCTTC	CAISESIRNNEQFF
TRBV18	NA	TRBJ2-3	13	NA	TGTGCCAGCTCACACGGGGGCACAGATACGCAGTATTTT	CASSHGGTDTQYF
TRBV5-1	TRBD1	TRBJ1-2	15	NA	TGCGCCAGCAGGGCCGGGACAGGGGCCCCCTATGGCTACACCTTC	CASRAGTGAPYGYTF
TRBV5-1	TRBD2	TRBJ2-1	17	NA	TGCGCCAGCAGCCCAATGACTAGCGGAAACTCCTACAATGAGCAGTTCTTC	CASSPMTSGNSYNEQFF
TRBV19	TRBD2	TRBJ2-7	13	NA	TGTGCCACCGGGACTAGCGGGAGTTACGAGCAGTACTTC	CATGTSGSYEQYF
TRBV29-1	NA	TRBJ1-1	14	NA	TGCAGCGTTGGGGGACCGGGGACGAACACTGAAGCTTTCTTT	CSVGGPGTNTEAFF
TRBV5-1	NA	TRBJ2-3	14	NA	TGCGCCAGCAGCTTGGCCGGGGGGCGGGATACGCAGTATTTT	CASSLAGGRDTQYF
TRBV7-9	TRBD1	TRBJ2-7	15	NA	TGTGCCAGCAGCTCTCCAGGGGGCAACCGCTACGAGCAGTACTTC	CASSSPGGNRYEQYF
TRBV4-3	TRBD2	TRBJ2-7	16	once	TGCGCCAGCAGCCAAGTAGCGGGAAACAACCCCTACGAGCAGTACTTC	CASSQVAGNNPYEQYF
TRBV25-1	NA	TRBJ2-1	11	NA	TGTGCCAGCAGTGGGGGGAGTGTGCAGTTCTTC	CASSGGSVQFF
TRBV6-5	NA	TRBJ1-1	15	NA	TGTGCCAGCAGTTACTCGTGGGCCGAGAACACTGAAGCTTTCTTT	CASSYSWAENTEAFF
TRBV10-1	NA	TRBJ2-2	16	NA	TGCGCCAGCAGCGACCGGGGGACAGCGAACACCGGGGAGCTGTTTTTT	CASSDRGTANTGELFF
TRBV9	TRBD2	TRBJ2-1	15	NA	TGTGCCAGCAGCGGAGGGACTAGCCTCTACAATGAGCAGTTCTTC	CASSGGTSLYNEQFF
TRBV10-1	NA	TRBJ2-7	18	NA	TGCGCCAGCAGTGAGTTCGCATCTCCGCGGGAATATTCCTACGAGCAGTACTTC	CASSEFASPREYSYEQYF
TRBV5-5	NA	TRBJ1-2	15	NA	TGTGCCAGCAGCGGGTCGAATCGACATCACTATGGCTACACCTTC	CASSGSNRHHYGYTF
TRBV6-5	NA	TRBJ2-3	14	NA	TGTGCCAGCAGGGTAGCGTCCGGCACAGATACGCAGTATTTT	CASRVASGTDTQYF
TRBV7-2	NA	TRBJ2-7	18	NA	TGTGCCAGCAGCCCTATAAGGGGCTCAGTAAAGGACTCCTACGAGCAGTACTTC	CASSPIRGSVKDSYEQYF
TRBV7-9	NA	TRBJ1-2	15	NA	TGTGCCAGCAGCTTAGAAGGTTGGGCAGGGGATGGCTACACCTTC	CASSLEGWAGDGYTF
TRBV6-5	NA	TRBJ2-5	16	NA	TGTGCCAGCAGTTACTCTTGGGGGCTCGGCGGGGAGACCCAGTACTTC	CASSYSWGLGGETQYF
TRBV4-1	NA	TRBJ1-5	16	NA	TGCGCCAGCAGCCAAGATGGGGGACATAGCAATCAGCCCCAGCATTTT	CASSQDGGHSNQPQHF
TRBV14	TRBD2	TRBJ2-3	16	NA	TGTGCCAGCAGCACCCGGCTAGCGGGGGGGGCCGATACGCAGTATTTT	CASSTRLAGGADTQYF
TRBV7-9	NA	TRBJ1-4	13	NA	TGTGCCATCAGAGCGGGAGGACGGGAAAAACTGTTTTTT	CAIRAGGREKLFF
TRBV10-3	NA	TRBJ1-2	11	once	TGTGCCATCGATGAGGGAGATGGCTACACCTTC	CAIDEGDGYTF
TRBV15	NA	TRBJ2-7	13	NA	TGTGCCACCAGCAGTGACAGGTACAGGGAGCAGTACTTC	CATSSDRYREQYF
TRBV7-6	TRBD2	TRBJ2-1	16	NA	TGTGCCAGCAGCCCCGCGGGGGGGCCCCCTCTCAATGAGCAGTTCTTC	CASSPAGGPPLNEQFF
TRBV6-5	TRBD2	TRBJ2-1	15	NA	TGTGCCAGCTCCCTGGGGACTAGCGGGAGGAATGAGCAGTTCTTC	CASSLGTSGRNEQFF
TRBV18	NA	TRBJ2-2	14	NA	TGTGCCAGCTCACTAGGGGTGAACACCGGGGAGCTGTTTTTT	CASSLGVNTGELFF
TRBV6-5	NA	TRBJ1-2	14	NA	TGTGCCAGCAGTTACTCGAACCAGGGGATCGGCTACACCTTC	CASSYSNQGIGYTF
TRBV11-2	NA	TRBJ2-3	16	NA	TGTGCCAGCAGCTTAGGCACCCACACGGGCACAGATACGCAGTATTTT	CASSLGTHTGTDTQYF
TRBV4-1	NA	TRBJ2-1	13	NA	TGCGCCAGCAGCCAGGGGAAGGGGAATGAGCAGTTCTTC	CASSQGKGNEQFF
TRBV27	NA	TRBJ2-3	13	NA	TGTGCCAGCAGTTTCCCTGGTGGCGGGAAGCAGTATTTT	CASSFPGGGKQYF
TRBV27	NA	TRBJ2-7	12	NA	TGTGCCAGCAGTTTTTCCCCCCTCGAGCAGTACTTC	CASSFSPLEQYF
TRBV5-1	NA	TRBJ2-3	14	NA	TGCGCCAGCAGGCGCGGGACTAGCACAGATACGCAGTATTTT	CASRRGTSTDTQYF
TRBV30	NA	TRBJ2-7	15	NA	TGTGCCTGGAGTGTGGTACAGGGCATCCGAGGCGAGCAGTACTTC	CAWSVVQGIRGEQYF
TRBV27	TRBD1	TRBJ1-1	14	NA	TGTGCCAGCAGGCGAGGGACAGGAGGCCCTGAAGCTTTCTTT	CASRRGTGGPEAFF
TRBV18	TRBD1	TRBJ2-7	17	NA	TGTGCCAGCTCACCACCTAAAAGGACAGGGGGCTCCTACGAGCAGTACTTC	CASSPPKRTGGSYEQYF
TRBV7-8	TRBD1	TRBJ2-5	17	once	TGTGCCAGCAGCATTGGAAGGGACAGGTCGTACCAAGAGACCCAGTACTTC	CASSIGRDRSYQETQYF